This T cell receptor (beta chain) derives from a study of cytomegalovirus exposure and HLA in healthy donors. V dropped 1 base and J dropped 1 base, with 8 bases sitting between them. The CDR3 contains 14 residues. Germline CDR1 and CDR2: SGHNT and YYREEE (reference sequence). The PCR had 60 Vbeta and 13 Jbeta primers. The protocol was immunoSEQ multiplex PCR, while the TCRdb copy is restricted to in-frame clones and leaves out a portion. The sample holds 90,000 to 100,000 clones, over 50% seen once. The chain has TRBV5-4 and TRBJ1-1, with D possibly matching TRBD1 (5 bases). Specimen: PBMCs. This TCR derives from a man aged 25-40 years in good health and CMV-seronegative. The CDR3 here is CASSLTGQNTEAFF. CDR3 DNA: TGTGCCAGCAGCTTGACCGGACAGAACACTGAAGCTTTCTTT.